This TCR beta chain was sequenced for a study of T cell responses to AZD1222 COVID-19 vaccine. The germline V gene has CDR1 MNHEY and CDR2 SVGAGI. The trim removed 7 bases at V and 8 bases at J, leaving 7 bases unmatched. The CDR3 is 13 amino acids. This clone has just one count. Some clones are missing from TCRdb's copy, which holds only in-frame ones; the method was immunoSEQ multiplex PCR. Seen here are 70,000 to 90,000 clones, about nine tenths observed once, and the top ten hold around 2%. The genes are TRBV6-5 and TRBJ2-1; 8 nucleotides align to TRBD2. This sequence originates from an adult in good health. Sequenced material: peripheral blood, taken on day 0 of AZD1222 vaccination. The DNA for the CDR3 is TGTGCCAGCACCAGCGGGAGTGGTGATGAGCAGTTCTTC. Translation gives CASTSGSGDEQFF.